A single sample gave rise to the 25 T cell receptor beta chains below, sequenced in a study of T-cell reconstitution after alpha-beta-depleted transplantation in children. Unique molecular identifiers tagged the TCRbeta library. From the PCR reads, TCRdb called clonotypes with MiXCR, one entry per CDR3 protein. The table includes about a million distinct CDR3 sequences, about 31% detected once. Material: PBMCs, mostly from graft donor cells, obtained 360 days after TCRalphabeta/CD19-depleted stem cell transplant. The receptor source for this set is a boy in the first two years of life who had a stem cell transplant for SCID, so the T cells may come from the graft donor.

This clonotype has more than one count but fewer than ten. CDR3 nucleotides: TGTGCCAGCAGTGGGACAGGCCTTTCCACAGATACGCAGTATTTT. Its translation is CASSGTGLSTDTQYF. This chain joins TRBV12-3 or TRBV12-4 and TRBJ2-3; 8 positions agree with TRBD1. V was clipped by 5 bases and J by 2 bases; unmatched bases: 6. CDR3 length equals 15 residues.

The chain recombines TRBV5-6 with TRBJ2-5; a possible D gene is TRBD1 (6 bases). Germline assignment: CDR1 SGHDT and CDR2 YYEEEE. Trimming removed 1 base at V and 2 bases at J, with 12 bases between. The CDR3 length is 15 residues. The CDR3 DNA is TGTGCCAGCAGCTTGTACAGGGCTGGTCAAGAGACCCAGTACTTC. This sequence encodes CASSLYRAGQETQYF.

V usage is TRBV28 and J usage is TRBJ2-3; tentatively, D is TRBD2 (7 bases). The CDR3 runs to 15 residues. Germline CDR1 MDHEN, CDR2 SYDVKM. The V gene lost 3 bases and the J gene lost 6 bases, with 16 bases spanning the gap. CDR3 sequence: CASSLGGQTGDTQYF. The CDR3 DNA follows: TGTGCCAGCAGTTTGGGGGGGCAGACGGGGGATACGCAGTATTTT.

The table lists this clonotype with a few counts. The V gene is TRBV7-9, the J gene TRBJ2-7, with D unclear. V dropped 3 bases and J dropped 3 bases, with 9 bases sitting between them. The germline CDR1 and CDR2 sequences are SEHNR and FQNEAQ (reference sequence). The CDR3 spans 13 residues. This CDR3 is CASSFKGFYEQYF. DNA of the CDR3: TGTGCCAGCAGCTTTAAAGGATTCTACGAGCAGTACTTC.

This rearrangement joins TRBV27 to TRBJ2-7, with 9 bases fitting TRBD1. The V gene end was trimmed by 5 bases and the J gene end by 2 bases; junction bases not matched to a gene: 7. Germline V gene sequence: CDR1 MNHEY, CDR2 SMNVEV (reference sequence). The CDR3 runs 15 residues. The CDR3 nucleotides are TGTGCCAGCAGTGCTCCCGGACAGGGGACCTACGAGCAGTACTTC. Protein sequence: CASSAPGQGTYEQYF.

This clonotype was seen a handful of times. This sequence joins TRBV2 and TRBJ1-2; D uncertain. V was shortened by 5 bases and J by 8 bases, with 6 bases between the two germline ends. Looked up from germline, CDR1 is SNHLY and CDR2 is FYNNEI. This CDR3 region has 10 residues. CDR3 sequence: CASSNPGYTF. The CDR3 DNA reads as TGTGCCAGCAGTAATCCGGGCTACACCTTC.

The V and J genes are TRBV4-1 and TRBJ1-5; TRBD1 aligns across 9 bases. With V trimmed by 0 bases and J by 7 bases, 7 bases remained unmatched. This CDR3 is built from 16 residues. Germline V gene data show CDR1 as MGHRA and CDR2 as YSYEKL. CDR3 nucleotide sequence: TGCGCCAGCAGCCAAGATAAGGGACAGGGTCTACAGCCCCAGCATTTT. It translates to CASSQDKGQGLQPQHF.

This chain links TRBV12-3 or TRBV12-4 with TRBJ1-1; a weak D match, TRBD1 (6 bases). The CDR3 is 15 amino acids. Trimming took 3 bases from V and 4 from J, leaving 15 bases between them. This CDR3 is CASSFWGGASTEAFF. As DNA, the CDR3 is TGTGCCAGCAGTTTTTGGGGGGGCGCATCCACTGAAGCTTTCTTT.

This clonotype showed up just a few times. The V and J genes are TRBV12-3 or TRBV12-4 and TRBJ2-2; no definite D call. V dropped 7 bases and J dropped 1 base, with 13 bases sitting between them. The CDR3 totals 15 residues. The CDR3 bases are TGTGCCAGCACCCCTCAACGGGTGAACACCGGGGAGCTGTTTTTT. Protein product: CASTPQRVNTGELFF.

The sample holds one count of this clonotype. The rearrangement uses TRBV5-6 and TRBJ2-7; 8 nucleotides match TRBD1. The germline CDR1 and CDR2 sequences are SGHDT and YYEEEE. The CDR3 contains 14 residues. With V trimmed by 2 bases and J by 3 bases, 4 bases remained unmatched. CDR3 protein: CASSLLTGVYEQYF. CDR3 DNA: TGTGCCAGCAGCTTACTGACAGGGGTCTACGAGCAGTACTTC.

This clonotype was seen a handful of times. CDR3 DNA: TGCGCCAGCAGCTTGGCCTTAACGGGGGGACCCCTACAGCAGTTCTTC. Protein sequence: CASSLALTGGPLQQFF. The rearrangement joins TRBV5-1 to TRBJ2-1; 7 nucleotides line up with TRBD2. The CDR3 is 16 amino acids. J was trimmed by 11 bases and V by 0 bases; bases with no gene match: 14. Germline lookup yields CDR1 SGHRS and CDR2 YFSETQ.

This rearrangement joins TRBV5-6 to TRBJ2-2; 8 positions agree with TRBD1. The CDR3 covers 17 residues. The V segment lost 2 bases and the J segment 1 base; nucleotides outside the gene matches: 7. Germline values: CDR1 SGHDT, CDR2 YYEEEE. The CDR3 sequence is CASSFALTGVNTGELFF. CDR3 in DNA: TGTGCCAGCAGCTTTGCCTTGACAGGGGTGAACACCGGGGAGCTGTTTTTT.

The rearrangement links TRBV7-8 to TRBJ2-1, with D maybe TRBD2 (7 bases). The length of the CDR3 is 15 residues. V shed 7 bases and J shed 2 bases, with 15 bases lying between them. The V gene's germline CDR1 is SGHVS and CDR2 FQNEAQ. CDR3 sequence (DNA): TGTGCCAGCACCACGGGGGGCGCGACCTACAATGAGCAGTTCTTC. It yields the protein CASTTGGATYNEQFF.

The rearrangement links TRBV6-5 to TRBJ1-3; D is possibly TRBD1 (6 bases). Germline assignment: CDR1 MNHEY and CDR2 SVGAGI. V lost 3 bases, J lost 2 bases, and 11 bases lay in between. The CDR3 runs 15 residues. The CDR3 DNA reads as TGTGCCAGCAGTTATCCGTCAGGGGCTGGAAACACCATATATTTT. This gives the protein CASSYPSGAGNTIYF.

This chain connects TRBV12-3 or TRBV12-4 to TRBJ1-4, with D hard to call. With 2 bases removed from V and 14 bases from J, the gap between germline ends came to 6 bases. This CDR3 contains 10 residues. The CDR3 DNA sequence: TGTGCCAGCAGTTTAAATGGGCTGTTTTTT. Its translation: CASSLNGLFF.

The chain recombines TRBV29-1 with TRBJ2-5, with D perhaps TRBD2 (5 bases). The CDR3 covers 10 residues. V dropped 5 bases and J dropped 6 bases, with 7 bases sitting between them. The germline gives CDR1 SQVTM, CDR2 ANQGSEA. The CDR3 DNA reads as TGCAGCGTTTGGGAGAAGACCCAGTACTTC. As protein: CSVWEKTQYF. The entire variable domain, with the rest obtained from reference TRBV29-1 and TRBJ2-5, is as follows: SAVISQKPSRDICQRGTSLTIQCQVDSQVTMMFWYRQQPGQSLTLIATANQGSEATYESGFVIDKFPISRPNLTFSTLTVSNMSPEDSSIYLCSVWEKTQYFGPGTRLLVL.

This clonotype appeared a few times. V and J are TRBV20-1 and TRBJ2-1; D gene ambiguous. The germline V gene has CDR1 DFQATT and CDR2 SNEGSKA (reference sequence). The CDR3 is made up of 14 amino acids. V lost 0 bases to trimming and J lost 4 bases, with 10 bases between them. CDR3 coding DNA: TGCAGTGCTAGAGATTATGGCCTATACAATGAGCAGTTCTTC. Protein: CSARDYGLYNEQFF.

This chain joins TRBV11-2 and TRBJ2-1, with D maybe TRBD1 (6 bases). CDR1 is SGHAT, CDR2 FQNNGV, per germline. The V end lost 11 bases, the J end lost 2 bases, and 13 bases lay between the germline ends. This CDR3 has 13 residues. The CDR3 coding sequence is TGTGCCTCAGGGGAAAGACCCTACAATGAGCAGTTCTTC. Its translation: CASGERPYNEQFF.

The rearrangement links TRBV6-5 to TRBJ1-5, with D unresolved. Germline V lookup: CDR1 MNHEY, CDR2 SVGAGI. The V end lost 2 bases, the J end lost 2 bases, and 7 bases lay between the germline ends. This CDR3 is 14 amino acids long. CDR3 nucleotides: TGTGCCAGCAGTTACGCGGAGGGCAATCAGCCCCAGCATTTT. As protein: CASSYAEGNQPQHF.

At least ten counts were recorded for this clonotype. The rearrangement uses TRBV7-9 and TRBJ2-1; no firm D call. This CDR3 is built from 14 residues. Trimming cost V 2 bases and J 0 bases, with 5 bases left between them. In germline, CDR1 is SEHNR, CDR2 FQNEAQ (reference sequence). In DNA form, the CDR3 reads TGTGCCAGCAGCTTAACTCGCTCCTACAATGAGCAGTTCTTC. It encodes CASSLTRSYNEQFF.

This clonotype has a count of ten or more. A junction end diverges from the germline sequence, so it may reflect a read error. J is TRBJ1-2 and V is TRBV5-1, with unresolved D. CDR3 size: 11 residues. Germline V gene lookup returns CDR1 SGHRS and CDR2 YFSETQ. The CDR3 bases are TGTGCCAGCAGCGAGAACTATGGCTACACCTTC. Its translation is CASSENYGYTF.

V gene TRBV12-3 or TRBV12-4 combines with J gene TRBJ2-7; the match to TRBD2 covers 7 bases. After removal of 6 bases from V and 0 bases from J, the junction contained 5 bases not matched to a gene. This CDR3 spans 14 amino acids. The DNA of the CDR3 is TGTGCCAGCAGAAGCGGGGTTCACTCCTACGAGCAGTACTTC. Its protein product is CASRSGVHSYEQYF.

The chain employs TRBV20-1 and TRBJ2-1; perhaps TRBD2 as D (5 bases). The CDR3 is 16 residues long. The germline V gene encodes CDR1 DFQATT and CDR2 SNEGSKA (reference sequence). Deletions cut 3 bases from V and 2 bases from J, with 17 bases between. The CDR3 nucleotides are TGCAGTGCTAGGAGGACTGCGCTAAGTGCCTACAATGAGCAGTTCTTC. This codes for CSARRTALSAYNEQFF.

A few counts support this clonotype. The rearrangement links TRBV9 to TRBJ2-2, with D unclear. Per germline, CDR1 SGDLS and CDR2 YYNGEE. V was shortened by 4 bases and J by 4 bases, with 8 bases between the two germline ends. The CDR3 runs to 13 residues. The CDR3 nucleotides read TGTGCCAGCAGCCCTGCACCCACCGGGGAGCTGTTTTTT. It is translated as CASSPAPTGELFF.

This clonotype has more than one count but fewer than ten. The J gene is TRBJ2-3, the V gene TRBV12-3 or TRBV12-4, with 11 bases identical to TRBD2. V dropped 7 bases and J dropped 1; count of bases not matched to a gene: 4. This CDR3 contains 15 residues. CDR3 nucleotides: TGTGCCAGCACCATACTAGCGGGGGGCACAGATACGCAGTATTTT. Amino acid sequence: CASTILAGGTDTQYF.